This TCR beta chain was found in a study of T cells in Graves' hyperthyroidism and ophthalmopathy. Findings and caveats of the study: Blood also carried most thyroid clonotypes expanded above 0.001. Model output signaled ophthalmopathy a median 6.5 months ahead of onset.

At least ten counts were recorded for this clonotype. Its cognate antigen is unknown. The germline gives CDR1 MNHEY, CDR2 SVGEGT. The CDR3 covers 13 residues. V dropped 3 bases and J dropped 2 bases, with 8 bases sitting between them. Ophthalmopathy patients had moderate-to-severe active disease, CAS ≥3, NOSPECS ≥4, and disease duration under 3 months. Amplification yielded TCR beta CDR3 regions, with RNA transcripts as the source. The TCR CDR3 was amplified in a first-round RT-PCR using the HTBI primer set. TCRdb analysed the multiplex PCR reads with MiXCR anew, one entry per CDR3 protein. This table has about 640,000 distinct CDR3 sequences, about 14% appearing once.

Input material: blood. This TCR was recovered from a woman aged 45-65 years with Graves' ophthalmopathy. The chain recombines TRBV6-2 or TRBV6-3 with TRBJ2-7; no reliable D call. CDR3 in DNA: TGTGCCAGCAGTTATGGATCCACCTACGAGCAGTACTTC. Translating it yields CASSYGSTYEQYF.